Each of the 30 T cell receptor beta chains below was sequenced from the same sample in a study of T cells in Graves' hyperthyroidism and ophthalmopathy. Researchers took RNA transcripts and amplified the TCR beta CDR3 regions from them. The TCR CDR3 first-round RT-PCR relied on the HTBI primer set. MiXCR was run by TCRdb on the multiplex PCR reads, yielding one entry per CDR3 protein. The sample yields about 290,000 distinct CDR3 sequences, more than 10% seen once. Sequencing was done on a sample of blood. The receptors here all came from a woman aged 25 to 45 with Graves' hyperthyroidism that later progressed to Graves' ophthalmopathy.

The V gene is TRBV5-4, the J gene TRBJ2-3; D call uncertain. The CDR3 extends over 12 amino acids. The ends were cut back, 4 bases at V and 2 bases at J, with 5 bases in the middle. Per the germline V gene, CDR1 is SGHNT and CDR2 is YYREEE (reference sequence). The CDR3 bases are TGTGCCAGCAGCGGGGTCACAGATACGCAGTATTTT. Translating it yields CASSGVTDTQYF.

This clonotype showed up many times. The chain has TRBV20-1 and TRBJ1-5; D is perhaps TRBD1 (6 bases). V was shortened by 6 bases and J by 3 bases, with 12 bases between the two germline ends. In germline, CDR1 is DFQATT, CDR2 SNEGSKA (reference sequence). The CDR3 runs 13 residues. The CDR3 region has the DNA TGCAGTGCGGGGGGGCAGTCCAATCAGCCCCAGCATTTT. This translates into CSAGGQSNQPQHF.

J is TRBJ2-3 and V is TRBV30; D remains unclear. The CDR3 has 11 residues. V lost 4 bases and J lost 1, with 3 bases in between. Germline V gives CDR1 GTSNPN, CDR2 SVGIG (reference sequence). CDR3 amino acids: CAWKGTDTQYF. CDR3 DNA sequence: TGTGCCTGGAAGGGCACAGATACGCAGTATTTT.

The J gene is TRBJ2-3, the V gene TRBV6-1; D unclear. The CDR3 runs 15 residues. The germline V gene has CDR1 MNHNS and CDR2 SASEGT. Trimming stripped 0 bases from V and 0 bases from J, with 7 bases between. The DNA for the CDR3 is TGTGCCAGCAGTGAAGCGGGAACGAGCACAGATACGCAGTATTTT. Protein product: CASSEAGTSTDTQYF.

This clonotype was picked up many times. V gene TRBV12-3 or TRBV12-4 combines with J gene TRBJ1-1, with D tentatively TRBD1 (5 bases). The CDR3 loop spans 14 amino acids. Trimming cost V 7 bases and J 11 bases, with 23 bases left between them. The CDR3 DNA sequence: TGTGCCAGCAACGAAGGGGTAAGGTCCCTGCGGGCTTTCTTT. Protein: CASNEGVRSLRAFF.

The CDR3 loop reads CASSTGLVRLMYQPQHF. CDR3 nucleotide sequence: TGTGCCAGTAGTACGGGACTGGTACGCCTAATGTATCAGCCCCAGCATTTT. This chain uses TRBV19 with TRBJ1-5; D may be TRBD1 (5 bases). V lost 4 bases and J 5 bases, leaving 21 bases between the germline ends. CDR3 length: 17 amino acids. Germline assignment: CDR1 LNHDA and CDR2 SQIVND (reference sequence). The full variable domain, completed using reference TRBV19 and TRBJ1-5, is DGGITQSPKYLFRKEGQNVTLSCEQNLNHDAMYWYRQDPGQGLRLIYYSQIVNDFQKGDIAEGYSVSREKKESFPLTVTSAQKNPTAFYLCASSTGLVRLMYQPQHFGDGTRLSIL.

This clonotype has a count of ten or more. This rearrangement joins TRBV7-9 to TRBJ1-2; TRBD1 matches at 8 bases. Germline-derived CDR1 and CDR2 are SEHNR and FQNEAQ (reference sequence). This CDR3 has 13 residues. V lost 5 bases and J lost 7; bases outside the gene matches: 6. CDR3 DNA sequence: TGTGCCAGCAGCCCGGACAGGGTATTTGGCTACACCTTC. Protein sequence: CASSPDRVFGYTF. Filled out from reference TRBV7-9 and TRBJ1-2, the complete variable domain reads DTGVSQNPRHKITKRGQNVTFRCDPISEHNRLYWYRQTLGQGPEFLTYFQNEAQLEKSRLLSDRFSAERPKGSFSTLEIQRTEQGDSAMYLCASSPDRVFGYTFGSGTRLTVV.

This clonotype has only one observation. Because the CDR3 is missing its conserved closing phenylalanine or tryptophan, this is likely a read error. The chain recombines TRBV4-2 with TRBJ2-1; 8 nucleotides align to TRBD2. CDR1 and CDR2 (germline): LGHNA, YNFKEQ. This CDR3 is 15 amino acids long. J was trimmed by 2 bases and V by 5 bases; bases with no gene match: 5. As DNA, the CDR3 is TGTGCCAGCAGCTCGAGCGGGAGCGCCTACAATGAGCAGTTCCTC. This translates into CASSSSGSAYNEQFL.

This clonotype has a count of ten or more. The V gene is TRBV5-1, the J gene TRBJ2-2; D unclear. Trimming stripped 2 bases from V and 0 bases from J, with 20 bases between. Germline values: CDR1 SGHRS, CDR2 YFSETQ. CDR3 size: 19 residues. The DNA for the CDR3 is TGCGCCAGCAGCTTTACTTTGAGTCTTACCCTGCCGAACACCGGGGAGCTGTTTTTT. This gives the protein CASSFTLSLTLPNTGELFF.

In this sample, this clonotype turned up many times. The chain is built from TRBV4-3 and TRBJ2-7, with a tentative D call TRBD1 (6 bases). This CDR3 is built from 14 residues. CDR1 LGHNA and CDR2 YSLEER come from the germline V gene. V was trimmed by 5 bases and J by 4 bases, leaving 15 bases between them. DNA of the CDR3: TGCGCCAGCAGCTCTGGCCCAGGGGTTTACGAGCAGTACTTC. This sequence encodes CASSSGPGVYEQYF.

This clonotype is a singleton in its sample. The chain links TRBV10-3 to TRBJ1-5, with D perhaps matching TRBD1 (5 bases). V gave up 6 bases and J gave up 5 bases, with 29 bases separating them. The CDR3 runs to 19 residues. Germline CDR1 and CDR2: ENHRY and SYGVKD. CDR3 DNA sequence: TGTGCCATCAGGGAGGGTTTTTTGTCCCCGAGGGGTTTCTATCAGCCCCAGCATTTT. Translating it yields CAIREGFLSPRGFYQPQHF.

This clonotype has at least ten counts. Sequence at one end of the junction differs from germline and may be a read error. The V gene is TRBV7-7, the J gene TRBJ2-3, with 11 bases aligning to TRBD2. The CDR3 covers 17 residues. The germline V gene has CDR1 SSHAT and CDR2 FNYEAQ (reference sequence). This chain's CDR3 is CASSPSVLAGEVDTQYF. The CDR3 DNA follows: TGTGCTAGCAGCCCAAGCGTACTAGCGGGAGAGGTAGATACGCAGTATTTT.

This clonotype was counted at least ten times. This chain uses TRBV9 with TRBJ1-4, with D tentatively TRBD1 (5 bases). CDR1 SGDLS and CDR2 YYNGEE come from the germline V gene. Trimming pared 3 bases from V and 4 bases from J, leaving 10 bases between. This CDR3 has 14 residues. CDR3 bases: TGTGCCAGCAGCGCTGACAGCCGTAATGAAAAACTGTTTTTT. Translation gives CASSADSRNEKLFF.

V and J are TRBV11-2 and TRBJ2-4, with TRBD2 identical over 8 bases. In germline, CDR1 is SGHAT, CDR2 FQNNGV. V dropped 1 base and J dropped 12; count of bases not matched to a gene: 14. CDR3 size: 16 residues. Here the CDR3 DNA reads TGTGCCAGCAGCTTAGTTGCGGCGCGGGGGGCCACGAATCAGTACTTC. Amino acids: CASSLVAARGATNQYF.

The table lists this clonotype with many counts. This rearrangement joins TRBV24-1 to TRBJ2-6; D may be TRBD1 or TRBD2 (6 bases each). With 5 bases removed from V and 1 base from J, the gap between germline ends came to 11 bases. The CDR3 consists of 16 residues. Germline assignment: CDR1 KGHDR and CDR2 SFDVKD. The CDR3 DNA is TGTGCCACCAGTGCAGGGGAGGCATCTGGGGCCAACGTCCTGACTTTC. As protein: CATSAGEASGANVLTF.

The CDR3 reads CAISGGGTKNIQYF. DNA for the CDR3: TGTGCCATCAGTGGAGGGGGTACCAAAAACATTCAGTACTTC. The gene calls are TRBV10-3 and TRBJ2-4, with D possibly being TRBD1 (6 bases). V was clipped by 4 bases and J by 2 bases, with 9 bases between them. Germline V gene lookup returns CDR1 ENHRY and CDR2 SYGVKD. The CDR3 has 14 amino acids.

There are many counts of this clonotype. The chain carries TRBV7-2 and TRBJ2-7; D is unclear. Germline CDR1 SGHTA, CDR2 FQGNSA. The V end was cut by 3 bases, the J end by 2 bases, with 8 bases between. CDR3 size: 13 residues. CDR3 sequence reads: CASSLSNTYEQYF. The CDR3 DNA follows: TGTGCCAGCAGCTTGAGTAACACCTACGAGCAGTACTTC.

The chain has TRBV27 and TRBJ2-5; 12 bases are shared with TRBD1. Germline V gives CDR1 MNHEY, CDR2 SMNVEV (reference sequence). The CDR3 is made up of 14 amino acids. V trimming: 6 bases; J trimming: 8 bases; junction bases outside the gene matches: 7. The CDR3 protein is CASRPGTGGLTQYF. The CDR3 nucleotides read TGTGCCAGCAGGCCAGGGACAGGGGGCCTCACCCAGTACTTC.

This clonotype was seen a few times. V and J are TRBV9 and TRBJ2-2; TRBD2 matches at 7 bases. The CDR3 runs to 17 residues. Germline V gene lookup returns CDR1 SGDLS and CDR2 YYNGEE. The V gene end was trimmed by 5 bases and the J gene end by 6 bases; junction bases not matched to a gene: 16. CDR3 amino acids: CASRGGLAGEMAGELFF. CDR3 DNA: TGTGCCAGCAGGGGAGGCTTGGCGGGAGAAATGGCCGGGGAGCTGTTTTTT.

The table lists this clonotype with many counts. This chain uses TRBV29-1 with TRBJ1-2, with 8 positions matching TRBD1. The CDR3 spans 13 residues. Germline V lookup: CDR1 SQVTM, CDR2 ANQGSEA. V lost 5 bases and J lost 3; bases outside the gene matches: 5. The CDR3 protein is CSVLLQGDYGYTF. In nucleotides, the CDR3 is TGCAGCGTTTTGTTACAGGGGGACTATGGCTACACCTTC.

This clonotype occurred many times. The chain employs TRBV2 and TRBJ1-5; D unresolved. CDR1 SNHLY and CDR2 FYNNEI come from the germline V gene. The V end was cut by 10 bases, the J end by 0 bases, with 16 bases between. This CDR3 contains 15 residues. The CDR3 reads CATRRSAGSNQPQHF. Here the CDR3 DNA reads TGTGCCACCCGACGATCCGCAGGTAGCAATCAGCCCCAGCATTTT.

This clonotype occurred many times. The chain has TRBV11-2 and TRBJ2-3; D uncertain. Germline V gene lookup returns CDR1 SGHAT and CDR2 FQNNGV. Trimming left V 5 bases short and J 3 bases short, with 9 bases between. The CDR3 is 13 residues long. The CDR3: CASSHPETDTQYF. DNA of the CDR3: TGTGCCAGCAGCCACCCCGAAACAGATACGCAGTATTTT.

This clonotype was detected ten times or more. V and J are TRBV20-1 and TRBJ2-7; 7 nucleotides agree with TRBD2. The CDR3 length is 13 residues. The V and J ends lost 8 bases and 2 bases, in that order; junction bases with no gene match: 9. The V gene's germline CDR1 is DFQATT and CDR2 SNEGSKA (reference sequence). In DNA, the CDR3 is TGCAGTACCCCGGGACTATCAACCTACGAGCAGTACTTC. Its translation is CSTPGLSTYEQYF.

This clonotype was counted at least ten times. The chain carries TRBV4-1 and TRBJ2-7, with D possibly being TRBD1 (6 bases). V dropped 3 bases and J dropped 5 bases, with 20 bases sitting between them. The CDR3 length is 16 residues. Germline values: CDR1 MGHRA, CDR2 YSYEKL. CDR3 sequence: CASSQGSRTAKDEQYF. The CDR3 DNA follows: TGCGCCAGCAGCCAGGGCTCAAGGACAGCAAAGGACGAGCAGTACTTC.

This clonotype was seen at least ten times. The V and J genes are TRBV2 and TRBJ2-5; 7 nucleotides match TRBD2. The germline CDR1 and CDR2 sequences are SNHLY and FYNNEI. The CDR3 is made up of 15 amino acids. V shed 3 bases, J shed 5 bases, and the junction held 9 bases outside the gene matches. The CDR3 region is CASSDLRERGETQYF. The CDR3 DNA follows: TGTGCCAGCAGTGATCTGCGGGAGAGGGGCGAGACCCAGTACTTC.

Many counts were recorded for this clonotype. The rearrangement joins TRBV7-2 to TRBJ2-1; TRBD2 matches 8 bases. Germline V gives CDR1 SGHTA, CDR2 FQGNSA. The CDR3 length is 14 residues. The trim removed 4 bases at V and 8 bases at J, leaving 7 bases unmatched. CDR3 amino acids: CASSSGLALHEQFF. As DNA, the CDR3 is TGTGCCAGCAGCTCCGGACTAGCTCTCCATGAGCAGTTCTTC.

This rearrangement joins TRBV19 to TRBJ2-3; D remains unclear. Germline CDR1 is LNHDA and CDR2 is SQIVND (reference sequence). V shed 4 bases and J shed 8 bases, with 10 bases lying between them. This CDR3 is 12 amino acids long. The CDR3 loop reads CASSSAKGTQYF. CDR3 coding DNA: TGTGCCAGTAGTAGCGCAAAGGGTACGCAGTATTTT.

This clonotype was recorded at least ten times. The rearrangement joins TRBV12-3 or TRBV12-4 to TRBJ1-2; TRBD1 matches at 8 bases. The CDR3 covers 16 residues. V was clipped by 2 bases and J by 8 bases; unmatched bases: 13. The CDR3 DNA is TGTGCCAGCAGTTTAACCCAGGGACAGGATGGTGCGGGCTACACCTTC. The encoded protein is CASSLTQGQDGAGYTF.

There are a few counts of this clonotype. This sequence joins TRBV4-1 and TRBJ2-1, with D possibly TRBD1 on 6 matching bases. Germline CDR1 and CDR2: MGHRA and YSYEKL. Trimming removed 2 bases from V and 15 bases from J, with 17 bases in between. The CDR3 consists of 13 residues. DNA of the CDR3: TGCGCCAGCAGCCAACAAACAGGGATTAAAGGGTTCTTC. Protein: CASSQQTGIKGFF.

This clonotype came up many times. V is TRBV28 and J is TRBJ1-4; TRBD1 might be the D (5 bases). V was pared by 3 bases and J by 5 bases, with 13 bases between. CDR3 size: 15 residues. Germline values: CDR1 MDHEN, CDR2 SYDVKM. The CDR3 region is CASSFAEGTNEKLFF. Written as DNA, the CDR3 is TGTGCCAGCAGTTTCGCAGAAGGGACGAATGAAAAACTGTTTTTT.